A selection of T cell receptor beta chains follows, all from one sample in a study of blood T cell repertoires in COVID-19. Repertoires were generated with immunoSEQ multiplex PCR, while TCRdb's copy carries only in-frame clones and drops some. The table includes about 180,000 clones, about 79% detected once. The specimen sequenced was PBMCs or T cells enriched from blood (not recorded which). The receptor set was obtained from a man in his fifties who had recovered from COVID-19. CDR3s include the opening cysteine and the closing phenylalanine or tryptophan. The D gene is left open where the match is weak. The listing skips clone size in some rows; elsewhere it reads once, few, many or a size class.

>TRBV11-1|TRBJ2-3|NA|14|NA
CASSLGVATDTQYF
TGTGCCAGCAGCTTAGGGGTAGCAACAGATACGCAGTATTTT
>TRBV18|TRBJ1-1|NA|15|TRBD1
CASSPYRDRLTEAFF
TGTGCCAGCTCACCGTACCGGGACAGGCTTACTGAAGCTTTCTTT
>TRBV5-1|TRBJ1-5|NA|17|TRBD1
CASSQPKPGQVIQPQHF
TGCGCCAGCAGCCAACCCAAGCCGGGACAGGTAATTCAGCCCCAGCATTTT
>TRBV7-9|TRBJ2-3|NA|14|TRBD1
CASSFGQGPDTQYF
TGTGCCAGCAGCTTTGGACAGGGACCAGATACGCAGTATTTT
>TRBV5-1|TRBJ1-6|NA|15|NA
CASSRDTPYNSPLHF
TGCGCCAGCAGCCGGGACACCCCCTATAATTCACCCCTCCACTTT
>TRBV10-1|TRBJ1-2|NA|13|TRBD1
CASSDNRGDGYTF
TGCGCCAGCAGTGATAACAGGGGGGATGGCTACACCTTC
>TRBV10-3|TRBJ2-5|NA|13|TRBD2
CAISKAGQETQYF
TGTGCCATCAGTAAAGCGGGGCAAGAGACCCAGTACTTC
>TRBV5-1|TRBJ1-1|NA|14|NA
CASSFGTLNTEAFF
TGCGCCAGCAGCTTTGGGACATTGAACACTGAAGCTTTCTTT
>TRBV4-1|TRBJ2-6|NA|20|NA
CAPSQDLAGPGVGGANVLTF
TGCGCCCCCAGCCAAGATTTAGCCGGGCCAGGGGTAGGGGGGGCCAACGTCCTGACTTTC
>TRBV30|TRBJ1-2|NA|13|NA
CAWRDEGGYGYTF
TGTGCCTGGAGGGACGAGGGCGGCTATGGCTACACCTTC
>TRBV24-1|TRBJ1-3|NA|17|NA
CATSDLPGRGLGNTIYF
TGTGCCACCAGTGATTTGCCAGGTCGGGGTTTGGGAAACACCATATATTTT
>TRBV6-6|TRBJ1-5|NA|15|NA
CASSYRDSSNQPQHF
TGTGCCAGCAGTTACAGGGACTCGAGCAATCAGCCCCAGCATTTT
>TRBV28|TRBJ2-2|NA|15|TRBD1
CASSSPGQGFGELFF
TGTGCCAGCAGTTCCCCGGGACAGGGATTCGGGGAGCTGTTTTTT
>TRBV14|TRBJ2-7|NA|13|NA
CASSQSRAGEQYF
TGTGCCAGCAGCCAAAGCAGGGCGGGGGAGCAGTACTTC
>TRBV19|TRBJ1-1|NA|15|TRBD1
CASSIEGQLNTEAFF
TGTGCCAGTAGTATAGAGGGACAGTTGAACACTGAAGCTTTCTTT
>TRBV10-3|TRBJ1-5|once|21|NA
CAISESSPDTQVRPSNQPQHF
TGTGCCATCAGTGAGTCTTCCCCTGACACGCAGGTACGCCCCAGCAATCAGCCCCAGCATTTT
>TRBV14|TRBJ2-7|NA|14|TRBD2
CASSHGDYLREQYF
TGTGCCAGCAGCCATGGGGACTACCTCCGCGAGCAGTACTTC
>TRBV18|TRBJ1-3|NA|16|TRBD1
CASSLTGLTSGNTIYF
TGTGCCAGCTCTTTGACAGGGCTTACCTCTGGAAACACCATATATTTT
>TRBV6-5|TRBJ2-1|NA|14|NA
CASNTGFLGNEQFF
TGTGCCAGCAATACAGGGTTCCTAGGCAATGAGCAGTTCTTC
>TRBV10-1|TRBJ1-5|NA|12|NA
CASSETGQPQHF
TGCGCCAGCAGTGAAACAGGGCAGCCCCAGCATTTT
>TRBV19|TRBJ2-1|NA|15|TRBD1
CASSEQGATYNEQFF
TGTGCCAGTAGTGAACAGGGGGCCACCTACAATGAGCAGTTCTTC
>TRBV20-1|TRBJ1-1|NA|9|NA
CSIGTEAFF
TGCAGTATCGGCACTGAAGCTTTCTTT
>TRBV6-1|TRBJ1-2|once|15|TRBD1
CASSEATGGAYGYTF
TGTGCCAGCAGTGAAGCAACAGGGGGCGCCTATGGCTACACCTTC
>TRBV7-8|TRBJ1-3|NA|17|NA
CASSLASTAYSGNTIYF
TGTGCCAGCAGCTTAGCGTCGACAGCCTACTCTGGAAACACCATATATTTT
>TRBV7-8|TRBJ2-2|NA|16|TRBD1
CASSLKDRAIPGELFF
TGTGCCAGCAGCTTGAAGGACAGGGCGATTCCCGGGGAGCTGTTTTTT
>TRBV6-5|TRBJ1-1|NA|15|NA
CASSSYGGGNTEAFF
TGTGCCAGCAGTTCCTACGGCGGGGGGAACACTGAAGCTTTCTTT
>TRBV10-3|TRBJ2-7|few|12|NA
CAISALSYEQYF
TGTGCCATCAGTGCCCTCTCCTACGAGCAGTACTTC
>TRBV7-9|TRBJ1-5|NA|13|NA
CASSQDSLGPQHF
TGTGCCAGCAGCCAGGACAGTTTAGGGCCCCAGCATTTT
>TRBV2|TRBJ1-4|once|14|NA
CASNIFATNEKLFF
TGTGCCAGCAATATCTTTGCGACTAATGAAAAACTGTTTTTT
>TRBV4-1|TRBJ1-4|NA|15|NA
CASSQYFGGNEKLFF
NA
>TRBV27|TRBJ1-2|NA|14|NA
CASSSGAANYGYTF
TGTGCCAGCAGTAGCGGGGCCGCTAACTATGGCTACACCTTC
>TRBV15|TRBJ2-1|once|11|TRBD2
CATSRDGGVFF
TGTGCCACCAGCAGAGATGGGGGGGTGTTCTTC
>TRBV29-1|TRBJ2-7|few|11|NA
CSAGWGLEQYF
TGCAGCGCCGGCTGGGGGCTCGAGCAGTACTTC
>TRBV6-5|TRBJ2-2|NA|15|NA
CASSYGRSNTGELFF
TGTGCCAGCAGTTATGGGCGATCGAACACCGGGGAGCTGTTTTTT
>TRBV28|TRBJ1-2|NA|15|TRBD1
CASSSTDRGYYGYTF
TGTGCCAGCAGTTCAACCGACAGGGGGTACTATGGCTACACCTTC
>TRBV28|TRBJ2-3|NA|14|NA
CASSIFGGLDTQYF
TGTGCCAGCAGTATATTTGGAGGCCTAGATACGCAGTATTTT
>TRBV4-1|TRBJ1-5|NA|16|NA
CASSRIAGAVNQPQHF
TGCGCCAGCAGCCGGATTGCAGGGGCAGTCAATCAGCCCCAGCATTTT
>TRBV27|TRBJ2-2|NA|15|TRBD1
CASSSGQGRSGELFF
TGTGCCAGCAGTTCGGGACAGGGTCGTTCCGGGGAGCTGTTTTTT
>TRBV5-1|TRBJ2-3|NA|15|TRBD2
CASGTSGGAVDTQYF
TGCGCCAGCGGGACTAGCGGGGGGGCAGTAGATACGCAGTATTTT
>TRBV10-1|TRBJ2-2|NA|15|TRBD1
CASNTGQGNTGELFF
TGCGCCAGCAACACTGGACAGGGAAACACCGGGGAGCTGTTTTTT
>TRBV2|TRBJ2-3|NA|15|NA
CASRADSHPRDTQYF
TGTGCCAGCAGGGCCGACTCGCACCCTCGAGATACGCAGTATTTT